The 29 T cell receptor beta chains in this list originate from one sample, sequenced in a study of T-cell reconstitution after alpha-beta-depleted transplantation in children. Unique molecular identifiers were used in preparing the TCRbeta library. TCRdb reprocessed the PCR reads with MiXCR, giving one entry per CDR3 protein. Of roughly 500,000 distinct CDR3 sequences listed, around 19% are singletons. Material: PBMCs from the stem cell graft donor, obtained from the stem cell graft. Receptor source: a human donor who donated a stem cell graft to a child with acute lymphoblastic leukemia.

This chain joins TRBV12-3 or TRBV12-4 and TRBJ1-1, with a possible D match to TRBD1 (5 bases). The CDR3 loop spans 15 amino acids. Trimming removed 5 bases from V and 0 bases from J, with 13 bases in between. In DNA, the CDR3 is TGTGCCAGCAGTACAGGAGACCTCATGAACACTGAAGCTTTCTTT. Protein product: CASSTGDLMNTEAFF.

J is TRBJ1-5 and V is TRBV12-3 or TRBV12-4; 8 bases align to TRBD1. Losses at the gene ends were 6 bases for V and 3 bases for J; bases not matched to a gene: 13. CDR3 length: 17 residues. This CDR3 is CASSKAGTGAVNQPQHF. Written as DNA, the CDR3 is TGTGCCAGCAGCAAAGCCGGGACAGGTGCCGTCAATCAGCCCCAGCATTTT.

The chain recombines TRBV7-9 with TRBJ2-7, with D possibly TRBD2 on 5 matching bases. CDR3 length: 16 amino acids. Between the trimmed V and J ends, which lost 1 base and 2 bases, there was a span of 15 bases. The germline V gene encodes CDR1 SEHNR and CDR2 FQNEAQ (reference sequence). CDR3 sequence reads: CASSLGLGSPPYEQYF. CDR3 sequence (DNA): TGTGCCAGCAGCTTAGGCCTGGGGAGTCCCCCCTACGAGCAGTACTTC.

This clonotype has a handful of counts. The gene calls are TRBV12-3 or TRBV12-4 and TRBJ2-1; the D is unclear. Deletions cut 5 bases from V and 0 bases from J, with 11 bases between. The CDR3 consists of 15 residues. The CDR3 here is CASSPTLSSYNEQFF. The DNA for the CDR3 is TGTGCCAGCAGTCCGACATTGAGCTCCTACAATGAGCAGTTCTTC.

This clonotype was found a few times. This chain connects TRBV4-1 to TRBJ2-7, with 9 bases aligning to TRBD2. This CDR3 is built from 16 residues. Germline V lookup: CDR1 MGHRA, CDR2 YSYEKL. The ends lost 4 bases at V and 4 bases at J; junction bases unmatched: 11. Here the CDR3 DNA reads TGCGCCAGCAGCCCTATACCCAGCGGGAGGTGGTACGAGCAGTACTTC. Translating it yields CASSPIPSGRWYEQYF.

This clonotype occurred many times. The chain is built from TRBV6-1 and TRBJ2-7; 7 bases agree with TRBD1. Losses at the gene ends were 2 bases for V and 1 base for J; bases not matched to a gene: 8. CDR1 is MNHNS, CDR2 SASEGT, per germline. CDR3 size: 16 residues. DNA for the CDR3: TGTGCCAGCAGTGAAATAAGTGGGGACAGTTCCTACGAGCAGTACTTC. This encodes CASSEISGDSSYEQYF.

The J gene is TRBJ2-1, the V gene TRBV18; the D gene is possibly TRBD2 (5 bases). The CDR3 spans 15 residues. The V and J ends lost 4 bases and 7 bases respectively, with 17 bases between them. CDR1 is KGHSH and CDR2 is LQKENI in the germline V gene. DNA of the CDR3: TGTGCCAGCTCACTTCCCGGGCCCCGGGGAAATGAGCAGTTCTTC. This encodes CASSLPGPRGNEQFF. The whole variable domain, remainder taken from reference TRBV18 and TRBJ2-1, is NAGVMQNPRHLVRRRGQEARLRCSPMKGHSHVYWYRQLPEEGLKFMVYLQKENIIDESGMPKERFSAEFPKEGPSILRIQQVVRGDSAAYFCASSLPGPRGNEQFFGPGTRLTVL.

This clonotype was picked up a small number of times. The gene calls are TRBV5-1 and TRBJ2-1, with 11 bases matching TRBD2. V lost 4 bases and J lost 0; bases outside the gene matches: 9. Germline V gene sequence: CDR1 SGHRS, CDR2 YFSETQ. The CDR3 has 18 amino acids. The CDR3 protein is CASSATSGIQSSYNEQFF. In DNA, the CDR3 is TGCGCCAGCAGCGCGACTAGCGGGATCCAAAGCTCCTACAATGAGCAGTTCTTC.

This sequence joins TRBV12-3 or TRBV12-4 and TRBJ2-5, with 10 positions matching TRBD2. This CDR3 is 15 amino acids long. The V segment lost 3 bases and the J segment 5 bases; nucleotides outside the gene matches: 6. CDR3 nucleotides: TGTGCCAGCAGTTTTGCTAGCGGGAGTAGCGAGACCCAGTACTTC. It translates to CASSFASGSSETQYF.

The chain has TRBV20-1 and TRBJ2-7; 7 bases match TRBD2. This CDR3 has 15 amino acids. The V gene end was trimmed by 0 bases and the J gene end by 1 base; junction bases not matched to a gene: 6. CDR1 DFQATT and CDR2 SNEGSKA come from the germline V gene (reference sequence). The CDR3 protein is CSARDGASGSYEQYF. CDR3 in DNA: TGCAGTGCTAGAGACGGGGCTAGCGGATCCTACGAGCAGTACTTC.

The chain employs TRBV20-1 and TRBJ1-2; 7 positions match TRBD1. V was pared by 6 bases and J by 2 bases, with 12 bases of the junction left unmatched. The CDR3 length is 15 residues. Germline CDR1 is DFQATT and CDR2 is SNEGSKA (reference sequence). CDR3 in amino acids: CSAAPAGTENYGYTF. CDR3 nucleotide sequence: TGCAGTGCCGCCCCCGCCGGGACAGAGAACTATGGCTACACCTTC.

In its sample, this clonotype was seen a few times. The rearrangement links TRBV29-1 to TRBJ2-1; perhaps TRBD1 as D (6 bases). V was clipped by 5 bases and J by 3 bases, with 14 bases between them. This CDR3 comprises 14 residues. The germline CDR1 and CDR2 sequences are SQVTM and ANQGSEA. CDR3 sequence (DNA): TGCAGCGTTCCGTCAGGGGACCTCTACAATGAGCAGTTCTTC. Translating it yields CSVPSGDLYNEQFF.

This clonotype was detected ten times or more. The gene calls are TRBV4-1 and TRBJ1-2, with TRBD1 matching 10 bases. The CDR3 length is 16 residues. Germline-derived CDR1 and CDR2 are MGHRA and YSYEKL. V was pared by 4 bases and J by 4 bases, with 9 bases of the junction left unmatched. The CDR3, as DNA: TGCGCCAGCAGCCCGTCTAGAGGGGACAGGGGCTATGGCTACACCTTC. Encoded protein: CASSPSRGDRGYGYTF.

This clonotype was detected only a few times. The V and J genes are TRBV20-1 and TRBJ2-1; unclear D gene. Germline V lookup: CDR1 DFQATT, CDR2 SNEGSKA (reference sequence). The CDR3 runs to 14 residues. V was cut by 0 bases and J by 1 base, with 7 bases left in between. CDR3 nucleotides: TGCAGTGCTAGAGAGCACCGGTCCTACAATGAGCAGTTCTTC. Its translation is CSAREHRSYNEQFF.

This CDR3 is CASSPSGLNEQFF. The CDR3 region has the DNA TGTGCCAGCAGTCCTAGCGGTCTCAATGAGCAGTTCTTC. The V gene is TRBV25-1, the J gene TRBJ2-1, with 7 bases that match TRBD2. This CDR3 comprises 13 residues. V shed 5 bases and J 6 bases; nucleotides not matched to a gene: 4. Germline V gene data show CDR1 as MGHDK and CDR2 as SYGVNS.

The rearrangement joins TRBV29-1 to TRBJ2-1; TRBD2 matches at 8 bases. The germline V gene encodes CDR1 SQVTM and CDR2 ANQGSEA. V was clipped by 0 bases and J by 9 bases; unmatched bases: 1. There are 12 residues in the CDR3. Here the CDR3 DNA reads TGCAGCGTTGAAGATAGCGGGATTGAGCAGTTCTTC. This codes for CSVEDSGIEQFF.

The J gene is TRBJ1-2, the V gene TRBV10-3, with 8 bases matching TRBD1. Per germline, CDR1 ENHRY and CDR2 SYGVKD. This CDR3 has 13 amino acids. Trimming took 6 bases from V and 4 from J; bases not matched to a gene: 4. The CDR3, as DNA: TGTGCCATCAGAGGGGACAGGTCCTATGGCTACACCTTC. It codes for CAIRGDRSYGYTF.

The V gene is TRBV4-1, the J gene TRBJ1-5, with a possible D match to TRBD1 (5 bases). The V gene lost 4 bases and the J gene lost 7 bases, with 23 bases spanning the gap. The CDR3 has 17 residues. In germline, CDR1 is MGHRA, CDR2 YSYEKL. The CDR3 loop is CASSPGPKTVSRQPQHF. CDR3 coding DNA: TGCGCCAGCAGCCCCGGGCCAAAGACAGTCTCGAGGCAGCCCCAGCATTTT.

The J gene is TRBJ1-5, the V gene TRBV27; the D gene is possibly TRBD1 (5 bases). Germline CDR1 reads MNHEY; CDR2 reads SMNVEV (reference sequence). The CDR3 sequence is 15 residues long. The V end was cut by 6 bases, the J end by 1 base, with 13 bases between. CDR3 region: CASSREEKSNQPQHF. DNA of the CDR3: TGTGCCAGCAGCAGGGAGGAGAAAAGCAATCAGCCCCAGCATTTT.

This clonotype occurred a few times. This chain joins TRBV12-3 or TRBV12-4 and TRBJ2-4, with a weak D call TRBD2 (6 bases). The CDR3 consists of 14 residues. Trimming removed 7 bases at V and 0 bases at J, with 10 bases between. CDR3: CASTMGGAKNIQYF. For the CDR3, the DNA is TGTGCCAGCACCATGGGGGGAGCCAAAAACATTCAGTACTTC.

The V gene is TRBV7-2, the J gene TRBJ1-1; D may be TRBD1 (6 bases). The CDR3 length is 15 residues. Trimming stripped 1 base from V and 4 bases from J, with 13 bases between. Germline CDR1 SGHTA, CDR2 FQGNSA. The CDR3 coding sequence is TGTGCCAGCAGCTTAGGACCCACAGGGCTCACTGAAGCTTTCTTT. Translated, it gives CASSLGPTGLTEAFF.

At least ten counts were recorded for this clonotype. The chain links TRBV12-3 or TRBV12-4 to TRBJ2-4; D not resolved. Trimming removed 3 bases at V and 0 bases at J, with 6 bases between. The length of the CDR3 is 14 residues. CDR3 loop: CASSFALAKNIQYF. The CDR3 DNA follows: TGTGCCAGCAGTTTTGCATTAGCCAAAAACATTCAGTACTTC.

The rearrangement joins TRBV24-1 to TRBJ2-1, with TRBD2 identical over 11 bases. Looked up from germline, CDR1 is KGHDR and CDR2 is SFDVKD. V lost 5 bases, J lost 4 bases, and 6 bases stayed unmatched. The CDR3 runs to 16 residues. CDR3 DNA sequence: TGTGCCACCAGTGGAACTAGCGGGAGAGATTACAATGAGCAGTTCTTC. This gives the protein CATSGTSGRDYNEQFF.

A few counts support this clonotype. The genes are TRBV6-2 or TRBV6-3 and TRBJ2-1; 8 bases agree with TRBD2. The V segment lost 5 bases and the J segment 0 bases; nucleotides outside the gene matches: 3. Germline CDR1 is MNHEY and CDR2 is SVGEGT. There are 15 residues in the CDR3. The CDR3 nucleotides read TGTGCCAGCAGTCACGGACTAGCCTCCTACAATGAGCAGTTCTTC. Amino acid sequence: CASSHGLASYNEQFF.

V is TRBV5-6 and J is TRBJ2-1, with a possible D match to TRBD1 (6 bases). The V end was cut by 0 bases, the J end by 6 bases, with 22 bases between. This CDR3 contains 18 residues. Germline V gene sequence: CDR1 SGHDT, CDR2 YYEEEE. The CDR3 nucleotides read TGTGCCAGCAGCTTGGCCGATCGGCCCCAGGGGTACCTCAATGAGCAGTTCTTC. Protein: CASSLADRPQGYLNEQFF.

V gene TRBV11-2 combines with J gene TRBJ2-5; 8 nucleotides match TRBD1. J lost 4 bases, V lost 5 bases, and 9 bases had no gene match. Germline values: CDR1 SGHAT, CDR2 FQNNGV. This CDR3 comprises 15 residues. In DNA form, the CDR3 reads TGTGCCAGCAGCCCAGGGGGCGGGATGGGAGAGACCCAGTACTTC. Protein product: CASSPGGGMGETQYF.

The CDR3 sequence: CASSTKKGQSTDTQYF. The CDR3, as DNA: TGTGCCAGCAGCACTAAGAAAGGGCAATCCACAGATACGCAGTATTTT. The rearrangement uses TRBV27 and TRBJ2-3, with unresolved D. The V end was cut by 6 bases, the J end by 2 bases, with 18 bases between. This CDR3 contains 16 residues. Germline assignment: CDR1 MNHEY and CDR2 SMNVEV (reference sequence).

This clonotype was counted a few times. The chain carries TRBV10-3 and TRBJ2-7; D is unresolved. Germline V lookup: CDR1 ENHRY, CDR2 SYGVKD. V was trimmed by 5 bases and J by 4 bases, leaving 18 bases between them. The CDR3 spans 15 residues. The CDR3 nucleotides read TGTGCCATCAGTATAATACAAGGGTACTGGTACGAGCAGTACTTC. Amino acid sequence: CAISIIQGYWYEQYF.

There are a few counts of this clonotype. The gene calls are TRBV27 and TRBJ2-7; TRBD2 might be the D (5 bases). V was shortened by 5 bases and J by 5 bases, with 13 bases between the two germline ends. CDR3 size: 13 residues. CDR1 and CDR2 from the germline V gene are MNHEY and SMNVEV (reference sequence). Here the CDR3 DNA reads TGTGCCAGCAGTATAAATACAGCGGACGAGCAGTACTTC. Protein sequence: CASSINTADEQYF.